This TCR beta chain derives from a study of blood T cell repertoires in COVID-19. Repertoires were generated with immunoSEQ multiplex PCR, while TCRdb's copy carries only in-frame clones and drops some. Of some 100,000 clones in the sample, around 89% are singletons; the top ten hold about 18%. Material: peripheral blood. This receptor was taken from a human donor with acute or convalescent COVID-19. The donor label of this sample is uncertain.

Here the CDR3 reads CASSVGVGNTIYF. In DNA form, the CDR3 reads TGCGCCAGCAGCGTAGGGGTTGGAAACACCATATATTTT. J is TRBJ1-3 and V is TRBV5-1; possibly TRBD1 for D (5 bases). The V end was cut by 4 bases, the J end by 3 bases, with 8 bases between. Germline V gene data show CDR1 as SGHRS and CDR2 as YFSETQ. The CDR3 covers 13 residues.